This T cell receptor beta chain was identified during a study of CD8 T cells in ankylosing spondylitis. Findings of the study overall: Earlier authors reported some of these motif variants in reactive arthritis synovial fluid and blood.

Quantitative molecular-barcoded 5'-RACE generated the TCR beta libraries. MiXCR was run by TCRdb on the 5' RACE reads, yielding one entry per CDR3 protein. The sample includes some 30,000 distinct CDR3 sequences, 11% to 15% of them seen just once. This clonotype was seen once. Its antigen remains unknown. This clonotype was sampled from a male donor with ankylosing spondylitis or in good health (not recorded which). Material for sequencing was blood.

DNA for the CDR3: TGTGCCAGCAGCAAAGGGACTGGCACCGGGGAGCTGTTTTTT. Its translation is CASSKGTGTGELFF. The chain links TRBV5-5 to TRBJ2-2; D is perhaps TRBD2 (6 bases). The CDR3 extends over 14 amino acids. The V gene lost 4 bases and the J gene lost 4 bases, with 11 bases spanning the gap. Germline CDR1 and CDR2: SGHKS and YYEKEE (reference sequence). Based on the CDR3 plus reference TRBV5-5 and TRBJ2-2, the full variable domain is DAGVTQSPTHLIKTRGQQVTLRCSPISGHKSVSWYQQVLGQGPQFIFQYYEKEERGRGNFPDRFSARQFPNYSSELNVNALLLGDSALYLCASSKGTGTGELFFGEGSRLTVL.